This T cell receptor beta chain was obtained from a study of cytomegalovirus exposure and HLA in healthy donors. Overall study results and limits: Cytomegalovirus association was listed for under 200 TCR beta chains. The classifier reportedly diagnosed cytomegalovirus status with high specificity and sensitivity.

Germline CDR1 is LNHDA and CDR2 is SQIVND (reference sequence). This CDR3 comprises 12 residues. J lost 4 bases, V lost 8 bases, and 2 bases had no gene match. Primers for the PCR totalled 60 Vbeta and 13 Jbeta. The table came from immunoSEQ multiplex PCR; TCRdb's copy has only in-frame clones and leaves some out. The data contain about 140,000 clones, roughly two thirds of them singletons. This clone was seen a few times. The target antigen is unknown. The receptor was isolated from a male donor in good health and CMV-seronegative. Sequences were obtained from PBMCs. V is TRBV19 and J is TRBJ2-1; 7 bases line up with TRBD1. The CDR3 DNA reads TGTGCCAGTTTGGACAGGTACAATGAGCAGTTCTTC. Protein product: CASLDRYNEQFF.